A single sample gave rise to the 5 T cell receptor beta chains below, sequenced in a study of molecular identifiers for immune sequencing clone quantification. TCRdb passed the PCR reads through MiXCR, listing each CDR3 protein once. The sample has hundreds of thousands of distinct CDR3 sequences, 24% seen once. The sample comprised naive CD8+ T cells from blood, with Jurkat cell RNA spiked in. Subset described: FACS-sorted CD8+CD4-CCR7+CD45RA+ naive T cells. These receptors came from a human donor in good health. Some libraries in this study had Jurkat cell RNA spiked in.

In this sample, this clonotype turned up many times. The J gene is TRBJ2-6, the V gene TRBV11-2; no clear D. The V and J ends lost 3 bases and 2 bases respectively, with 5 bases between them. The CDR3 covers 14 residues. Germline V gene lookup returns CDR1 SGHAT and CDR2 FQNNGV. The CDR3 nucleotides are TGTGCCAGCAGCTTCTATCCTGGGGCCAACGTCCTGACTTTC. This encodes CASSFYPGANVLTF.

As to this clonotype: This may arise from a read error, as a much more abundant clone is one base away. CDR3 region: CASSQESGGANVLTF. The CDR3 DNA reads TGTGCCAGCAGCCAAGAAAGCGGCGGGGCCAACGTCCTGACTTTC. The V gene is TRBV4-2, the J gene TRBJ2-6; D perhaps matches TRBD2 (5 bases). Germline lookup yields CDR1 LGHNA and CDR2 YNFKEQ. The CDR3 consists of 15 residues. V was cut by 0 bases and J by 4 bases, with 7 bases left in between.

In this sample, this clonotype turned up many times. The genes are TRBV4-3 and TRBJ2-3, with D maybe TRBD2 (5 bases). This CDR3 contains 15 residues. V dropped 4 bases and J dropped 4 bases, with 15 bases sitting between them. Germline CDR1 and CDR2: LGHNA and YSLEER. Here the CDR3 DNA reads TGCGCCAGCAGCCCCACAGACGCACTAGCAGATACGCAGTATTTT. Its translation: CASSPTDALADTQYF.

The genes are TRBV7-9 and TRBJ2-7, with D maybe TRBD1 (7 bases). V lost 3 bases, J lost 3 bases, and 15 bases lay in between. CDR3 length: 15 amino acids. CDR1 is SEHNR, CDR2 FQNEAQ, per germline (reference sequence). The CDR3 spells CASSFPGGDSYEQYF. The CDR3 nucleotides read TGTGCCAGCAGCTTCCCGGGCGGGGACAGCTACGAGCAGTACTTC.

This clonotype has only one observation. This may arise from a read error, as a much more abundant clone is one base away. J is TRBJ1-5 and V is TRBV20-1; no clear D. Between the trimmed V and J ends, which lost 3 bases and 0 bases, there was a span of 15 bases. This CDR3 has 16 amino acids. CDR1 is DFQATT and CDR2 is SNEGSKA in the germline V gene (reference sequence). The CDR3 here is CSASRWLKDSNQPQHF. CDR3 DNA sequence: TGCAGTGCTAGCAGGTGGCTGAAGGATAGCAATCAGCCCCAGCATTTT.